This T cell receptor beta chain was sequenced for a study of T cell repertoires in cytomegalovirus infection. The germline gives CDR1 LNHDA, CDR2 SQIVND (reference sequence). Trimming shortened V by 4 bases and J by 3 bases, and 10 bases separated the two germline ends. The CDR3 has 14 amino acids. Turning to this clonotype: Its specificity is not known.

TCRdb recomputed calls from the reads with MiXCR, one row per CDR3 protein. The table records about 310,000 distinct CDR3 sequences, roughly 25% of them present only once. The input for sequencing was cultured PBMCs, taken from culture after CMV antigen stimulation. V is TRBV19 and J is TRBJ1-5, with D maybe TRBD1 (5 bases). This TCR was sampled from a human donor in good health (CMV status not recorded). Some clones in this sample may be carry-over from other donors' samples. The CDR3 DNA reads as TGTGCCAGTAGTAATCAGGGCACCAATCAGCCCCAGCATTTT. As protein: CASSNQGTNQPQHF.